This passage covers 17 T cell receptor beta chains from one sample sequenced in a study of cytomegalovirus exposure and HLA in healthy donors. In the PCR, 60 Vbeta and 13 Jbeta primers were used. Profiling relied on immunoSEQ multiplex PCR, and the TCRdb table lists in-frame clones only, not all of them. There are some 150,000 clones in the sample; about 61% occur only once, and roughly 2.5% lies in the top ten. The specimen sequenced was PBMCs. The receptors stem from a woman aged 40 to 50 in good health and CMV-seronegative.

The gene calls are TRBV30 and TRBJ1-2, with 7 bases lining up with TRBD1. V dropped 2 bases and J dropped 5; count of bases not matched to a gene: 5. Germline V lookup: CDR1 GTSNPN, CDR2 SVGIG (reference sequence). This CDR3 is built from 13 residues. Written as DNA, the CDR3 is TGTGCCTGGAGTATTTCGACAGGGTATGGCTACACCTTC. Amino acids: CAWSISTGYGYTF.

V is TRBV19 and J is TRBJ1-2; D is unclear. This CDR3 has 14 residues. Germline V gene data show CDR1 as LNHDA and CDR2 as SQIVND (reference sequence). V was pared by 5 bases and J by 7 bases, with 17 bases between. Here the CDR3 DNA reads TGTGCCAGTAGTCTCGCCGAGGGAATGGGTGGCTACACCTTC. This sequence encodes CASSLAEGMGGYTF. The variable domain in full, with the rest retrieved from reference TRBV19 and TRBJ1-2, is DGGITQSPKYLFRKEGQNVTLSCEQNLNHDAMYWYRQDPGQGLRLIYYSQIVNDFQKGDIAEGYSVSREKKESFPLTVTSAQKNPTAFYLCASSLAEGMGGYTFGSGTRLTVV.

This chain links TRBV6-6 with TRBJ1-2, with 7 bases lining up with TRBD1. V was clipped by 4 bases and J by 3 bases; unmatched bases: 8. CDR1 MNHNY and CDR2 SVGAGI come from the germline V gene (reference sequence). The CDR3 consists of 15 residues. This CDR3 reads CASSSNYRGDYGYTF. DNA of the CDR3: TGTGCCAGCAGTTCCAACTACAGGGGCGACTATGGCTACACCTTC.

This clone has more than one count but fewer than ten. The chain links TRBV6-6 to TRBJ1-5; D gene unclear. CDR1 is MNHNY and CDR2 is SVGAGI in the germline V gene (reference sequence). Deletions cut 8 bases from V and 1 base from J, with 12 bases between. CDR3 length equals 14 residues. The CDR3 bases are TGTGCCAGCCGCCACGACACAAGCAATCAGCCCCAGCATTTT. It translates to CASRHDTSNQPQHF.

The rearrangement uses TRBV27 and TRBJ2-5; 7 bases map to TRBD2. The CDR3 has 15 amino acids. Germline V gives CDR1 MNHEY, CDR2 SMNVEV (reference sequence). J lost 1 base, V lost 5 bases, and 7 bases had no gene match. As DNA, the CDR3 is TGTGCCAGCAGTGAGGGCCCGGGGGGCCAAGAGACCCAGTACTTC. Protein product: CASSEGPGGQETQYF.

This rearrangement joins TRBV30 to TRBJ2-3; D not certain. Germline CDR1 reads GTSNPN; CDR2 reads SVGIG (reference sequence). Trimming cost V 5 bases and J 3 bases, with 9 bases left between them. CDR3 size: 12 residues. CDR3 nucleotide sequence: TGTGCCTGGGGCCACAGAACAGATACGCAGTATTTT. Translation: CAWGHRTDTQYF.

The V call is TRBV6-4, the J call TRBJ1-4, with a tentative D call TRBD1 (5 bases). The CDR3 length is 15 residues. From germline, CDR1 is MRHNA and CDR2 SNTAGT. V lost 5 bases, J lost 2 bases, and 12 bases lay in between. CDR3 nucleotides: TGTGCCAGCAGTCAACAGGAGAGGACTAATGAAAAACTGTTTTTT. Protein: CASSQQERTNEKLFF.

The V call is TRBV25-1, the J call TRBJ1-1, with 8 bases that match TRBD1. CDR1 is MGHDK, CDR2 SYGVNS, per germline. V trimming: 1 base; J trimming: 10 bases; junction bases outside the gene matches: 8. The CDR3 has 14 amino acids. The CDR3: CASSESTRGPGAFF. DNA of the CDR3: TGTGCCAGCAGTGAATCTACCAGGGGGCCAGGAGCTTTCTTT.

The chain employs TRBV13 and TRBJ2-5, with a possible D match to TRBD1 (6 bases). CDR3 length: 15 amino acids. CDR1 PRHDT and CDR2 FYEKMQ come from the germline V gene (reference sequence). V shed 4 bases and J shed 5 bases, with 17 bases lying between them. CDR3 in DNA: TGTGCCAGCAGCTCGCAGGGACACCCCGGGGAGACCCAGTACTTC. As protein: CASSSQGHPGETQYF.

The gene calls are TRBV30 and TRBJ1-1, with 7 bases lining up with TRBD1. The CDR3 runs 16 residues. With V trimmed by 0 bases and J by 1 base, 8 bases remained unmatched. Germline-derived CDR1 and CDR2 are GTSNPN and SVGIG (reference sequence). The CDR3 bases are TGTGCCTGGAGTGTTTGGGGCAGGGGGACGAACACTGAAGCTTTCTTT. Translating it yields CAWSVWGRGTNTEAFF.

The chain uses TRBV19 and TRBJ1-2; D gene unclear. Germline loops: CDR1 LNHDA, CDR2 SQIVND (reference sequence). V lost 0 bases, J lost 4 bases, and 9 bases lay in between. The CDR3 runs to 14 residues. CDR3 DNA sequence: TGTGCCAGTAGTATAGATTCGAGAGTCTATGGCTACACCTTC. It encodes CASSIDSRVYGYTF.

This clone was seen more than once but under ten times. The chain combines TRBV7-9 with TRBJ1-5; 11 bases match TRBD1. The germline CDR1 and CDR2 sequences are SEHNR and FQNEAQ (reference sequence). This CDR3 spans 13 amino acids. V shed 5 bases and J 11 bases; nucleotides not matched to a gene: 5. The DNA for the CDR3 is TGTGCCAGCAGCGGACAGGGGGCCGGATCCCAGCATTTT. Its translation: CASSGQGAGSQHF.

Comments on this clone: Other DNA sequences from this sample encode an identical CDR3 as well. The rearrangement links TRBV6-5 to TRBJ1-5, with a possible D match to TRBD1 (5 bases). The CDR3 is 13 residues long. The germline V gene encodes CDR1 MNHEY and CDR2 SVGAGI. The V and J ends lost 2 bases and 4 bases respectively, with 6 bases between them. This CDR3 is CASSYGGNQPQHF. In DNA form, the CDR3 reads TGTGCCAGCAGTTACGGGGGGAATCAGCCCCAGCATTTT.

This CDR3 reads CASSQAWAVSGNTIYF. The CDR3, as DNA: TGTGCCAGCAGCCAGGCTTGGGCAGTCTCTGGAAACACCATATATTTT. The V call is TRBV14, the J call TRBJ1-3; D call uncertain. V was pared by 3 bases and J by 0 bases, with 12 bases between. Per germline, CDR1 SGHDN and CDR2 FVKESK. The CDR3 spans 16 residues.

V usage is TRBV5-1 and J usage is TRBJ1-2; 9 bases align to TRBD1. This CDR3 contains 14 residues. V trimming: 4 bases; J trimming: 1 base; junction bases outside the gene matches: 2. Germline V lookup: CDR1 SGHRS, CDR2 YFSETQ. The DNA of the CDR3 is TGCGCCAGCAGCCGGGACAGGGATAACTATGGCTACACCTTC. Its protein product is CASSRDRDNYGYTF.

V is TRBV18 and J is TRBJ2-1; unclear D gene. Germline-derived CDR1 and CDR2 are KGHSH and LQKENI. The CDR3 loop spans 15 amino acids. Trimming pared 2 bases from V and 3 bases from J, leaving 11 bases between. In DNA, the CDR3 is TGTGCCAGCTCACCAGTAGTAACGGGCTACAATGAGCAGTTCTTC. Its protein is CASSPVVTGYNEQFF.

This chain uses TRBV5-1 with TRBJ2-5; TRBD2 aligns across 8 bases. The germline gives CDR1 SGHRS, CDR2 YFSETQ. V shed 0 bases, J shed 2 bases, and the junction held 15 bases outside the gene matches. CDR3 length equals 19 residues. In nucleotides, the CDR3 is TGCGCCAGCAGCTTGGCCGGTCTGAGCGGGGGCCCAATTCAAGAGACCCAGTACTTC. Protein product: CASSLAGLSGGPIQETQYF.